This TCR beta chain derives from a study of blood T cell repertoires in COVID-19. Study context: Sites in the United States, Italy and Spain provided acute and convalescent COVID-19 samples. Nucleic acid was either cDNA or gDNA, and it came from T cells, B-cell-depleted T cells, or PBMCs.

Participants' own reports of clinical history determined their cohort assignment. Resolution of symptoms, clearance, or two negative PCRs was present in recovered Cohort 3 donors. This CDR3 region has 13 residues. Germline loops: CDR1 SQVTM, CDR2 ANQGSEA. V was shortened by 7 bases and J by 2 bases, with 12 bases between the two germline ends. The assay was immunoSEQ multiplex PCR, and TCRdb's table has in-frame clones only and misses some. Here the sample spans about 140,000 clones, 85% to 90% being singletons. The sequenced sample consisted of PBMCs or T cells enriched from blood (not recorded which). The TCR sequence derives from a man aged 55 to 69 who had recovered from COVID-19. V gene TRBV29-1 combines with J gene TRBJ2-1; D is possibly TRBD2 (5 bases). The CDR3 here is CSARGPTYNEQFF. CDR3 DNA: TGCAGCGCCCGGGGTCCGACCTACAATGAGCAGTTCTTC.